These T cell receptor beta chains were read from a single sample in a study of cytotoxic CD8 clonotypes in ibrutinib-treated CLL. Here immunoSEQ multiplex PCR was the method, and the copy in TCRdb shows in-frame clones only, minus some. The table includes just under 70,000 clones, 68% detected once. Sample: PBMCs, taken after 12 months of ibrutinib treatment. The origin of the receptors is a human donor with chronic lymphocytic leukemia. Each CDR3 is given with its conserved first and last residue. Each record gives: J gene, D gene, V gene, CDR3 protein. A D gene is named only where the DNA matches it firmly.

>TRBJ2-4|-|TRBV5-1
CASSLGIRGIGKNIQYF
>TRBJ2-7|-|TRBV2
CASSEDRYSYEQYF
>TRBJ2-3|TRBD1|TRBV5-1
CASSSTRDRLTPDTQYF
>TRBJ1-1|-|TRBV6-1
CASSETVPGLGNTEAFF
>TRBJ1-1|-|TRBV21-1
CASSTLGGTGPIWNTEAFF
>TRBJ2-6|-|TRBV28
CASSLAAVGVLTF
>TRBJ2-3|TRBD2|TRBV5-1
CASSLFLGGASDTQYF
>TRBJ2-2|-|TRBV6-5
CATRPSQGGGELFF
>TRBJ2-1|-|TRBV6-5
CASSYEWDNEQFF
>TRBJ2-7|TRBD2|TRBV27
CASSHVGGASEQYF
>TRBJ2-7|-|TRBV7-2
CATSRDARSYEQYF
>TRBJ2-1|-|TRBV4-3
CASSQWDARFSYNEQFF
>TRBJ1-2|-|TRBV7-8
CASSTDRGGYTF
>TRBJ2-3|TRBD2|TRBV28
CASSSPRLAGGPDTQYF
>TRBJ2-5|TRBD2|TRBV15
CATSRGASGVQETQYF
>TRBJ2-2|TRBD1|TRBV5-4
CASSSGTGNTGELFF
>TRBJ1-3|-|TRBV10-3
CAIGRGNTIYF
>TRBJ1-1|TRBD1|TRBV6-5
CASGRNRGGTEAFF
>TRBJ1-2|-|TRBV4-3
CASSQGTGLGYGYTF
>TRBJ2-7|TRBD2|TRBV7-2
CASRGLAGSPYEQYF
>TRBJ2-1|-|TRBV27
CASSLRTVYNEQFF
>TRBJ2-7|-|TRBV6-5
CAAHRDLTYEQYF
>TRBJ1-4|-|TRBV15
CATSRDSPGAATNEKLFF
>TRBJ2-7|-|TRBV30
CAWRPDRYEQYF
>TRBJ1-1|-|TRBV27
CASSSAGGGTEAFF
>TRBJ2-5|-|TRBV2
CASYNQETQYF
>TRBJ2-7|TRBD1|TRBV5-1
CASSITGGAYEQYF
>TRBJ2-5|-|TRBV9
CASSARQGGETQYF
>TRBJ1-2|-|TRBV30
CAWSGSVLTLGRYGYTF
>TRBJ1-4|-|TRBV9
CASSVEGSRNEKLFF
>TRBJ1-1|-|TRBV6-1
CASSELADNAEAFF
>TRBJ1-6|-|TRBV9
CASSVGGENSPLHF
>TRBJ2-3|TRBD1|TRBV7-8
CASSYRGDTQYF
>TRBJ1-2|-|TRBV13
CASSLGQTYGYTF